Shown below are 17 T cell receptor beta chains from a single sample sequenced in a study of blood T cells in healthy people across ages. Sample-barcoded 5' priming and a J-beta primer mix drove a second PCR of 7 to 11 cycles. One entry per CDR3 protein results from TCRdb running MiXCR on the 5' RACE reads. Of over a million distinct CDR3 sequences in the sample, under 45% were seen once. Sequenced material: blood. Receptors were obtained from a woman aged 60-75 years in good health.

V usage is TRBV27 and J usage is TRBJ2-3, with 11 bases aligning to TRBD2. From germline, CDR1 is MNHEY and CDR2 SMNVEV (reference sequence). CDR3 size: 15 residues. After removal of 5 bases from V and 2 bases from J, the junction contained 3 bases not matched to a gene. The chain's CDR3 is CASSILAGDTDTQYF. The CDR3 DNA reads TGTGCCAGCAGTATACTAGCGGGAGACACAGATACGCAGTATTTT.

This chain joins TRBV20-1 and TRBJ2-5; 7 bases map to TRBD2. This CDR3 spans 14 amino acids. The germline V gene encodes CDR1 DFQATT and CDR2 SNEGSKA (reference sequence). The V and J ends lost 4 bases and 4 bases, in that order; junction bases with no gene match: 9. The DNA for the CDR3 is TGCAGTGCTAACCACCCGGGAGGAGGAGAGACCCAGTACTTC. Its protein is CSANHPGGGETQYF.

V usage is TRBV6-2 or TRBV6-3 and J usage is TRBJ1-2, with TRBD1 matching over 7 bases. V was clipped by 2 bases and J by 0 bases; unmatched bases: 6. Germline assignment: CDR1 MNHEY and CDR2 SVGEGT. The CDR3 is 16 residues long. The CDR3 DNA reads as TGTGCCAGCAGTTACCAGGGACAGAAAGCTAACTATGGCTACACCTTC. This translates into CASSYQGQKANYGYTF.

CDR3 sequence (DNA): TGTGCCAGCAGCTGGATAGCGGACGAGCAGTTCTTC. Translation gives CASSWIADEQFF. The V call is TRBV11-2, the J call TRBJ2-1, with D possibly TRBD2 on 6 matching bases. Looked up from germline, CDR1 is SGHAT and CDR2 is FQNNGV. V was trimmed by 4 bases and J by 10 bases, leaving 11 bases between them. The CDR3 loop spans 12 amino acids. Filled out from reference TRBV11-2 and TRBJ2-1, the complete variable domain reads EAGVAQSPRYKIIEKRQSVAFWCNPISGHATLYWYQQILGQGPKLLIQFQNNGVVDDSQLPKDRFSAERLKGVDSTLKIQPAKLEDSAVYLCASSWIADEQFFGPGTRLTVL.

In its sample, this clonotype was seen once. CDR3 nucleotides: TGCAGTGCATCCGGGACAGGGGTTTCCTACGAGCAGTACTTC. Its translation: CSASGTGVSYEQYF. The genes are TRBV20-1 and TRBJ2-7; 10 nucleotides match TRBD1. The CDR3 is made up of 14 amino acids. The germline V gene encodes CDR1 DFQATT and CDR2 SNEGSKA (reference sequence). The ends lost 6 bases at V and 1 base at J; junction bases unmatched: 6.

The CDR3 bases are TGTGCCAGCAGTGGATCCAACAGGGTTGGGGAGACCCAGTACTTC. Residues: CASSGSNRVGETQYF. The chain combines TRBV25-1 with TRBJ2-7; D may be TRBD1 (6 bases). The DNA end lines up better with TRBJ2-5; the J call may be wrong. This CDR3 is 15 amino acids long. Per the germline V gene, CDR1 is MGHDK and CDR2 is SYGVNS.

This clonotype occurred a few times. The chain uses TRBV11-2 and TRBJ1-2; no clear D. Germline CDR1 SGHAT, CDR2 FQNNGV. V dropped 4 bases and J dropped 5 bases, with 14 bases sitting between them. There are 14 residues in the CDR3. The CDR3 reads CASSSNPASYGYTF. The CDR3 nucleotides read TGTGCCAGCAGCTCTAATCCAGCTAGTTATGGCTACACCTTC.

This clonotype has more than one count but fewer than ten. The chain joins TRBV4-1 to TRBJ2-1; 8 bases agree with TRBD1. V was pared by 6 bases and J by 10 bases, with 17 bases of the junction left unmatched. Germline CDR1 is MGHRA and CDR2 is YSYEKL. This CDR3 is built from 16 residues. The CDR3 region is CASSYRIRDRSSEQFF. The DNA of the CDR3 is TGCGCCAGCAGTTACCGAATCCGGGACAGGTCATCGGAGCAGTTCTTC.

The gene calls are TRBV30 and TRBJ2-1, with D unclear. The V end lost 0 bases, the J end lost 13 bases, and 10 bases lay between the germline ends. The CDR3 is 11 amino acids. Germline CDR1 is GTSNPN and CDR2 is SVGIG (reference sequence). The CDR3 DNA is TGTGCCTGGAGTGTACAACTCCGCCAGTTCTTC. Translating it yields CAWSVQLRQFF.

In this sample, this clonotype turned up a few times. The V call is TRBV6-1, the J call TRBJ2-3, with D perhaps matching TRBD2 (6 bases). Germline CDR1 MNHNS, CDR2 SASEGT. The CDR3 totals 15 residues. Trimming removed 6 bases from V and 0 bases from J, with 13 bases in between. The CDR3 DNA sequence: TGTGCCAGCAGGGTTAGCGGAACTAGCACAGATACGCAGTATTTT. It translates to CASRVSGTSTDTQYF.

The chain links TRBV15 to TRBJ1-5, with D possibly being TRBD1 (5 bases). Between the trimmed V and J ends, which lost 0 bases and 5 bases, there was a span of 11 bases. The CDR3 runs to 15 residues. Germline CDR1 reads LNHNV; CDR2 reads YYDKDF (reference sequence). Here the CDR3 DNA reads TGTGCCACCAGCAGAGATCTAGGGGTAGATCAGCCCCAGCATTTT. Translated: CATSRDLGVDQPQHF.

This chain links TRBV12-3 or TRBV12-4 with TRBJ2-1, with D maybe TRBD2 (6 bases). With 6 bases removed from V and 4 bases from J, the gap between germline ends came to 19 bases. The CDR3 consists of 16 residues. The CDR3 sequence: CASSAPGTEGYNEQFF. The CDR3 DNA reads as TGTGCCAGCAGCGCCCCCGGGACTGAGGGGTACAATGAGCAGTTCTTC.

The chain combines TRBV7-2 with TRBJ2-2, with a possible D match to TRBD2 (6 bases). The V gene's germline CDR1 is SGHTA and CDR2 FQGNSA. V lost 4 bases, J lost 4 bases, and 16 bases lay in between. CDR3 length equals 16 residues. The CDR3 bases are TGTGCCAGCAGCTCCCCCGGGCGGGGTTTCACCGGGGAGCTGTTTTTT. It yields the protein CASSSPGRGFTGELFF.

The CDR3 region is CASSFIGKEFF. The CDR3 DNA reads as TGTGCCAGCAGCTTTATCGGAAAGGAGTTCTTC. This chain links TRBV7-8 with TRBJ2-1; no definite D call. V was clipped by 3 bases and J by 14 bases, with 11 bases between them. Germline V lookup: CDR1 SGHVS, CDR2 FQNEAQ. The CDR3 is 11 amino acids.

V and J are TRBV5-6 and TRBJ2-6; no firm D call. The germline V and J ends were trimmed by 6 bases and 0 bases, with 10 bases remaining between them. The CDR3 contains 15 residues. CDR1 is SGHDT and CDR2 is YYEEEE in the germline V gene. CDR3 DNA: TGTGCCAGCACCCCGTTGGACTCTGGGGCCAACGTCCTGACTTTC. It encodes CASTPLDSGANVLTF.

The rearrangement joins TRBV9 to TRBJ2-3, with 8 nucleotides matching TRBD2. Unmatched junction bases numbered 7, after V lost 3 bases and J lost 4 bases. The CDR3 runs 15 residues. Germline loops: CDR1 SGDLS, CDR2 YYNGEE. This CDR3 reads CASSGSGEWADTQYF. The CDR3 DNA reads as TGTGCCAGCAGCGGTAGCGGGGAGTGGGCAGATACGCAGTATTTT.

The V call is TRBV12-3 or TRBV12-4, the J call TRBJ1-1, with D perhaps matching TRBD1 (6 bases). V was pared by 6 bases and J by 0 bases, with 23 bases between. The CDR3 runs 18 residues. As DNA, the CDR3 is TGTGCCAGCAGCCAGCTCTCCCCAGGGGCTCCGATGAACACTGAAGCTTTCTTT. Translated, it gives CASSQLSPGAPMNTEAFF.